This T cell receptor (beta chain) is drawn from a study of blood T cells in healthy people across ages. Combining a sample-barcoded 5' primer with a J-beta primer mix, a second PCR ran for 7 to 11 cycles. TCRdb redid the calling of the 5' RACE reads with MiXCR, one entry per CDR3 protein. The sample lists some 1.5 million distinct CDR3 sequences, approximately 42% seen once, with around 4% in the top ten. CDR1 and CDR2 from the germline V gene are DFQATT and SNEGSKA (reference sequence). CDR3 size: 15 residues. The trim removed 3 bases at V and 7 bases at J, leaving 14 bases unmatched. The TCR was taken from a woman younger than 30 in good health. V usage is TRBV20-1 and J usage is TRBJ1-1; 7 bases align to TRBD1. Sequenced material: blood. The CDR3 region is CSASGSDRDAVEAFF. In nucleotides, the CDR3 is TGCAGTGCTAGCGGGTCAGACAGGGACGCGGTTGAAGCTTTCTTT.